This T cell receptor (beta chain) is drawn from a study of blood T cell repertoires in COVID-19. The germline CDR1 and CDR2 sequences are MNHEY and SVGAGI. The CDR3 length is 14 residues. The V segment lost 4 bases and the J segment 8 bases; nucleotides outside the gene matches: 5. Clones were sequenced by immunoSEQ multiplex PCR, and TCRdb holds only the in-frame ones, with some missing. This table holds 88,000 or so clones, around 88% found once. This clone was counted between two and nine times. The chain joins TRBV6-5 to TRBJ1-6; TRBD1 matches 7 bases. Sample: peripheral blood. The receptor comes from a man between 60 and 75 years old with acute or convalescent COVID-19. This chain's CDR3 is CASSFYRGDSPLHF. In DNA form, the CDR3 reads TGTGCCAGCAGTTTTTACAGGGGCGATTCACCCCTCCACTTT.